This is a list of T cell receptor beta chains from one sample in a study of regulatory T cells in long-lasting Graves disease. TCRdb re-analysed the multiplex PCR reads in MiXCR, keeping a single row per CDR3 protein. The sample has about 660,000 distinct CDR3 sequences, 25% to 30% seen once; the top ten hold 40% to 50%. The source was peripheral blood mononuclear cells (PBMCs), collected when the disease was refractory, from a patient treated with antithyroid drugs. These receptors were collected from a female donor with Graves disease. Both conserved end residues are part of each CDR3. The D gene is left open where the match is weak. A row's size may be missing; if present it is once, few, many or a size class.

d_gene: TRBD1
j_gene: TRBJ1-2
abundance: few
v_gene: TRBV19
len: 16
CDR3aa: CASSIAPGTGHNGYTF
CDR3nt: TGTGCCAGTAGTATAGCCCCCGGGACAGGGCACAATGGCTACACCTTC

d_gene: TRBD1
j_gene: TRBJ1-5
abundance: many
v_gene: TRBV28
len: 13
CDR3aa: CASGQGFNQPQHF
CDR3nt: TGTGCCAGCGGACAGGGCTTCAATCAGCCCCAGCATTTT

d_gene: .
j_gene: TRBJ1-4
abundance: many
v_gene: TRBV28
len: 14
CDR3aa: CASSLTGRNEKLFF
CDR3nt: TGTGCCAGCAGTTTAACAGGGAGGAATGAAAAACTGTTTTTT

d_gene: TRBD1
j_gene: TRBJ1-4
abundance: .
v_gene: TRBV30
len: 15
CDR3aa: CAWSVNTAGQNFRFF
CDR3nt: TGTGCCTGGAGTGTAAACACGGCGGGACAGAATTTTAGGTTTTTT

d_gene: .
j_gene: TRBJ2-7
abundance: .
v_gene: TRBV7-9
len: 15
CDR3aa: CASSAEQEYSYEQYF
CDR3nt: TGTGCCAGCAGCGCAGAACAGGAGTACTCCTACGAGCAGTACTTC

d_gene: TRBD2
j_gene: TRBJ2-3
abundance: .
v_gene: TRBV12-3/TRBV12-4
len: 14
CDR3aa: CASQPAGVSYTQYF
CDR3nt: TGTGCCAGCCAGCCAGCGGGAGTTTCATATACGCAGTATTTT

d_gene: TRBD1
j_gene: TRBJ1-1
abundance: .
v_gene: TRBV6-1
len: 16
CDR3aa: CASRTGQGPGDTEAFF
CDR3nt: TGTGCCAGTAGAACCGGACAGGGTCCCGGGGACACTGAAGCTTTCTTT

d_gene: TRBD2
j_gene: TRBJ2-5
abundance: few
v_gene: TRBV9
len: 15
CDR3aa: CASSVDQLAEETQYF
CDR3nt: TGTGCCAGCAGCGTAGATCAGCTAGCGGAAGAGACCCAGTACTTC

d_gene: .
j_gene: TRBJ1-5
abundance: .
v_gene: TRBV6-1
len: 13
CDR3aa: CASRPSHGQPQHF
CDR3nt: TGTGCCAGCAGACCCAGCCACGGTCAGCCCCAGCATTTT

d_gene: .
j_gene: TRBJ2-7
abundance: .
v_gene: TRBV27
len: 13
CDR3aa: CASSSANSYEQYF
CDR3nt: TGTGCCAGCAGTTCAGCGAACTCCTACGAGCAGTACTTC

d_gene: .
j_gene: TRBJ2-7
abundance: .
v_gene: TRBV20-1
len: 12
CDR3aa: CSARDGGNEQYF
CDR3nt: TGCAGTGCTAGAGATGGGGGGAACGAGCAGTACTTC

d_gene: .
j_gene: TRBJ1-4
abundance: .
v_gene: TRBV2
len: 13
CDR3aa: CATRTDVNEKLFF
CDR3nt: TGTGCCACCCGGACAGACGTTAATGAAAAACTGTTTTTT